This record looks at one TCR beta chain sequence and its context. Which antigen it targets is not known. It has no much larger one-base neighbor in the sample; base qualities were not kept. The 35 to 40 donors, aged about 6 to 100 years, were systemically healthy Caucasian individuals from Russia. Each donor gave around 9.9 milliliters of peripheral blood, collected into EDTA-treated Vacutainer tubes. Ficoll-Paque density-gradient centrifugation was used to isolate PBMCs, with at least 6.5 million per sample. Trizol reagent was used to extract total RNA from the PBMCs, yielding at least 5 micrograms per sample. For every donor, an aliquot of PBMCs went through flow cytometry to measure the percentages of naive CD45RAhigh/CD27high T cells. This sample is drawn from a study of blood T cells in healthy people across ages (dated by TCRdb to about 2015). Notes on the research overall: In model experiments, roughly one uniquely barcoded TCR beta cDNA molecule per two T cells was captured by template switching. Using deep sequencing normalized with unique cDNA molecular identifiers, the study measured how TCR beta repertoire diversity changes with age. Four age groups were formed from the donors: young (average around 15 years), middle-aged (just under 40), aged (around 68) and long-lived (82). To avoid experimental bias, donors of different ages were randomly spread across the sequencing lanes. Using the same blood draw, the study looked at two additional independent replicas of 1 million unique cDNA reads for two donors, one aged 18 to 30 and the other aged 80 or older.

Paper-wide results and their limitations: Compared with the aged group, the long-lived group had more naive CD4+ T cells, fewer expanded clones and increased TCR diversity, a pattern suggesting age selection. Estimates of total diversity from one million sequenced T cells were regarded as lower bounds and underestimates. A strong correlation was found between observed TCR beta diversity and the percentage of naive T cells measured by flow cytometry. Since profiling was done on bulk unsorted PBMCs, naive and antigen-experienced compartments could not be conclusively compared. Observed TCR beta diversity per million T cells fell roughly linearly with age, and a significant reduction was already apparent by age around 40. Because the CMV infection status of the donors was unknown, age-related changes in expanded clonotypes may potentially have been confounded.

There are 15 amino acids in the CDR3, from cysteine to phenylalanine inclusive. Of the read, only the CDR3 DNA is kept; its 45 bases are in frame from base 1. A distance of 22 bases separates the germline ends of V and J, which lose 9 bases and 6 bases respectively. CDR1 and CDR2, per the germline V gene, are MDHEN and SYDVKM. Library prep was done by 5' RACE. TCRdb records Illumina HiSeq 2500 as the sequencer. The second PCR ran for roughly 6 to 11 cycles and used a J-beta primer mix along with a sample-barcoded 5' primer. A template-switch 5' adaptor carrying 12 random nucleotides introduced a unique molecular identifier onto each TCR beta cDNA molecule. At least 2.5 million CDR3-containing paired-end reads were obtained from each sample. The Mint cDNA synthesis kit, primed by a TRBC-specific oligonucleotide, was used to synthesize first-strand cDNA from all RNA. Following uracil-DNA glycosylase treatment, a first 18-cycle PCR with universal primers M1SS and BC2_uni_R was performed on all cDNA. Per the source publication's procedure: For normalization, 1 million high-quality reads, each with a distinct molecular identifier, were randomly selected from each sample. Reads sharing molecular identifiers were discarded rather than binned into consensus sequences. MiTCR, run with a Q25 quality threshold and the strictest error-elimination algorithm, handled CDR3 identification, clonotype clustering and error correction. A nonparametric unseen species model with Euler transformation was used to estimate lower-bound total TCR beta diversity. TCRdb trimmed the raw reads at Q25, called clones with MiXCR and kept productive beta chains. Entries that share a CDR3 protein sequence are merged under the most common genes and DNA. These V and J calls originate from TCRdb's pipeline instead of the authors' own analysis. Within this sample are some 1.5 million distinct CDR3 sequences, with about 30% of them counted one time only. The ten largest account for 6.5% to 8.5% of the sample.

Recombination connected TRBV28 to TRBJ2-3; TRBD1 might be the D gene, on 6 matching bases. Source material: blood. The TCR comes from a woman aged 25 to 45 in good health. The CDR3 reads as follows: CASSQVGAGRDTQYF. The sequenced DNA: TGTGCCAGTAGCCAGGTGGGGGCAGGCAGGGATACGCAGTATTTT.